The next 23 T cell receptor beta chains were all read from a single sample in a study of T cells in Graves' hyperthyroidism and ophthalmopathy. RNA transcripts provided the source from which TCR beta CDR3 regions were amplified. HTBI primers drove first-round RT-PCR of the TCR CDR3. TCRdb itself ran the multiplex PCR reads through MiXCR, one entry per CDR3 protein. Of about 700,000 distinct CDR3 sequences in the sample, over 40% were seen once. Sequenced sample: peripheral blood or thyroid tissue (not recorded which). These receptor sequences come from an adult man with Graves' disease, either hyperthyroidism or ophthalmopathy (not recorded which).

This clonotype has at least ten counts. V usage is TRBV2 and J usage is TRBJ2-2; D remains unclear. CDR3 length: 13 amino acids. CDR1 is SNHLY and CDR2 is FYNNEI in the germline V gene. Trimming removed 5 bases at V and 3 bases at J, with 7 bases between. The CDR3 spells CASSLLYTGELFF. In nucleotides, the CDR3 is TGTGCCAGCAGTCTACTTTACACCGGGGAGCTGTTTTTT.

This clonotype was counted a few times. The CDR3 spells CASSYVRDRDGQPQHF. CDR3 DNA: TGTGCCAGCAGTTACGTCCGGGACAGGGATGGTCAGCCCCAGCATTTT. The chain links TRBV6-1 to TRBJ1-5; TRBD1 matches at 9 bases. Germline-derived CDR1 and CDR2 are MNHNS and SASEGT. The J segment lost 6 bases and the V segment lost 5 bases, leaving 11 bases of the junction unmatched. This CDR3 has 16 residues.

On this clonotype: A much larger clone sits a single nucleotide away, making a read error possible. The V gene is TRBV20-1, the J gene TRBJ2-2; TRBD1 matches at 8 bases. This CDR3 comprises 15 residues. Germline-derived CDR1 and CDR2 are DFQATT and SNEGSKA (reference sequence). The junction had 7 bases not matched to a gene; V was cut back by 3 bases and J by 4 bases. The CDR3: CSARRTGTGTGELFF. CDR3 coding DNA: TGCAGTGCTAGGAGGACAGGGACGGGCACCGGGGAGCTGTTTTTT.

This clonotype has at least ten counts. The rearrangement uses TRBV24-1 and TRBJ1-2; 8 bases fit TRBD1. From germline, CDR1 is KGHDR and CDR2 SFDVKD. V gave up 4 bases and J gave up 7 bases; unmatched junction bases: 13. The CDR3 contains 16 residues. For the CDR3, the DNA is TGTGCCACCAGTGAAGCTACCGGGACAGGATGGGGTGGCTACACCTTC. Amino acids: CATSEATGTGWGGYTF.

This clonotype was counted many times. In DNA, the CDR3 is TGTGCCAGCACTGGACAGTTAAATCAGCCCCAGCATTTT. As protein: CASTGQLNQPQHF. The rearrangement uses TRBV2 and TRBJ1-5, with a possible D match to TRBD1 (6 bases). The CDR3 has 13 amino acids. Germline values: CDR1 SNHLY, CDR2 FYNNEI. V lost 7 bases, J lost 4 bases, and 11 bases lay in between.

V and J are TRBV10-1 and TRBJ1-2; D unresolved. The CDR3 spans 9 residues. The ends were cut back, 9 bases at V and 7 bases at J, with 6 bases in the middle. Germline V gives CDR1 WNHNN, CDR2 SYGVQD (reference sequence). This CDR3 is CARRGGYTF. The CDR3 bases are TGCGCCAGACGTGGTGGCTACACCTTC.

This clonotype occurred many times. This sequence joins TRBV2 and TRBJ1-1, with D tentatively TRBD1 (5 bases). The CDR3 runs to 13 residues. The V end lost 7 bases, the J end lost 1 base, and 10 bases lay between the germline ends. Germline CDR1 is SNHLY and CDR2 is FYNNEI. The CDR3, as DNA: TGTGCCAGCAAGCGGGACCAGAACACTGAAGCTTTCTTT. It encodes CASKRDQNTEAFF.

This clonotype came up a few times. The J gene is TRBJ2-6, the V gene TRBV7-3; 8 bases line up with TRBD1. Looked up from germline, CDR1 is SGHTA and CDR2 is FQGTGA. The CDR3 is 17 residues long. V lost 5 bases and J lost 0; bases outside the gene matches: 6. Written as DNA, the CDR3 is TGTGCCAGCAGCCCCGGACAGGGTTCCTCTGGGGCCAACGTCCTGACTTTC. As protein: CASSPGQGSSGANVLTF. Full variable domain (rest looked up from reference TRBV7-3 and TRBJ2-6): GAGVSQTPSNKVTEKGKYVELRCDPISGHTALYWYRQSLGQGPEFLIYFQGTGAADDSGLPNDRFFAVRPEGSVSTLKIQRTERGDSAVYLCASSPGQGSSGANVLTFGAGSRLTVL.

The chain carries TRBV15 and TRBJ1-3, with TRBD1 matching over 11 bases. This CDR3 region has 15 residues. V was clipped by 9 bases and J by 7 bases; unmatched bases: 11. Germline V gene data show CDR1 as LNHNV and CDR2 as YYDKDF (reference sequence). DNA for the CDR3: TGTGCCACTGCCGGGACAGGGGGATTTGGGAACACCATATATTTT. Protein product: CATAGTGGFGNTIYF.

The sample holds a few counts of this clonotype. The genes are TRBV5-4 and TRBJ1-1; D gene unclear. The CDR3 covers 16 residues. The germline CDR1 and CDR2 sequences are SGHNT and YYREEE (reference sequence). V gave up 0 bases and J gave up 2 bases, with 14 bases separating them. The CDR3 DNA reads TGTGCCAGCAGCTTGGACGGAGGATTCGTTAACACTGAAGCTTTCTTT. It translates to CASSLDGGFVNTEAFF.

In nucleotides, the CDR3 is TGTGCCAGCAGTTTTCAGGGGGCTGGGGCTAATGAAAAACTGTTTTTT. Protein sequence: CASSFQGAGANEKLFF. The chain links TRBV12-3 or TRBV12-4 to TRBJ1-4; TRBD1 matches at 8 bases. V dropped 3 bases and J dropped 3; count of bases not matched to a gene: 6. The CDR3 runs 16 residues.

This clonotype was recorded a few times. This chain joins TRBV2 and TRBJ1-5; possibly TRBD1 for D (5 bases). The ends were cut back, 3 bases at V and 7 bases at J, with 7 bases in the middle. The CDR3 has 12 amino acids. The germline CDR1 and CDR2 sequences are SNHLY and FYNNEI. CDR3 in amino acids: CASSDRAQPQHF. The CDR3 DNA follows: TGTGCCAGCAGTGACAGGGCCCAGCCCCAGCATTTT.

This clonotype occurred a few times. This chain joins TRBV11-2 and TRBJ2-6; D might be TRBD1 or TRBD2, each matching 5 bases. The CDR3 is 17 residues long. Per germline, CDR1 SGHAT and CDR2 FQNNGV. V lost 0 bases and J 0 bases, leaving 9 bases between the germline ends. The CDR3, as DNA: TGTGCCAGCAGCTTAGATCCGGGGCGCTCTGGGGCCAACGTCCTGACTTTC. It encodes CASSLDPGRSGANVLTF.

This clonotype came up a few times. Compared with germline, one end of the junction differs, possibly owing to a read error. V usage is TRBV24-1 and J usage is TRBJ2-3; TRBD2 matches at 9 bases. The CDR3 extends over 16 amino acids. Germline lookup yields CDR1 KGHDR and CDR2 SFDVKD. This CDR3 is CATRDRASGGTDTQYF. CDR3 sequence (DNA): TGTGCCACCCGTGATAGGGCTAGCGGGGGCACAGATACGCAGTATTTT.

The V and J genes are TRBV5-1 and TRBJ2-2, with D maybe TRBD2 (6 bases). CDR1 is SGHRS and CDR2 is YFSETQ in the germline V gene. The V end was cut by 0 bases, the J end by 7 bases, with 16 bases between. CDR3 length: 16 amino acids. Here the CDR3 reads CASSLEPPGVGGELFF. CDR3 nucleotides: TGCGCCAGCAGCTTGGAACCCCCGGGAGTCGGCGGGGAGCTGTTTTTT.

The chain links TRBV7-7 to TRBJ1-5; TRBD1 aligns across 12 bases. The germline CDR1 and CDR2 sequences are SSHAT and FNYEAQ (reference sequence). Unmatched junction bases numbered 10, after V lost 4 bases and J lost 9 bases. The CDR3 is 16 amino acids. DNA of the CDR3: TGTGCCAGCAGCTACGGGACAGGGGGCCTAATTCGGCCCCAGCATTTT. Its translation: CASSYGTGGLIRPQHF.

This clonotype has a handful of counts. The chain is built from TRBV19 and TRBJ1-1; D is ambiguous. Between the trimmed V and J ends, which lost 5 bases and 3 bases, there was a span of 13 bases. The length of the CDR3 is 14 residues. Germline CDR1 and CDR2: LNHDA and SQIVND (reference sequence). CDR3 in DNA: TGTGCCAGTAGTTTCGGGAAACGGGACACTGAAGCTTTCTTT. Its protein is CASSFGKRDTEAFF.

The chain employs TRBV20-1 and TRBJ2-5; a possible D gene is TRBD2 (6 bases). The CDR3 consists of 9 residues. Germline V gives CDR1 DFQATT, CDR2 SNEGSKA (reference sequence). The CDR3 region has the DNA TGCGGGGGGAAAGAGACCCAGTACTTC. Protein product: CGGKETQYF.

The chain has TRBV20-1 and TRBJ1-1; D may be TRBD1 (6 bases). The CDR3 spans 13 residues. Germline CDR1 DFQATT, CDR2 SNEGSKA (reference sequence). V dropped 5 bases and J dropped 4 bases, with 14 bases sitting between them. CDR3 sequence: CSAGGGVGTEAFF. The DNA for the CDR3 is TGCAGTGCTGGAGGGGGGGTGGGCACTGAAGCTTTCTTT.

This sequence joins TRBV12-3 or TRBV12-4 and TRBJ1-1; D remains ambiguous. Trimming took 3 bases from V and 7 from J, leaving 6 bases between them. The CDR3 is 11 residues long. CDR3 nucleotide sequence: TGTGCCAGCAGTTTTAAGGTTGAAGCTTTCTTT. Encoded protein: CASSFKVEAFF.

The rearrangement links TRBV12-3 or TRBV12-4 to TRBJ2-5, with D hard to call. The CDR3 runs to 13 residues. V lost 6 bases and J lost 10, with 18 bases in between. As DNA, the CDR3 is TGTGCCAGCAGATTGGGCCTTAGGGATAACCAGTACTTC. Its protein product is CASRLGLRDNQYF.

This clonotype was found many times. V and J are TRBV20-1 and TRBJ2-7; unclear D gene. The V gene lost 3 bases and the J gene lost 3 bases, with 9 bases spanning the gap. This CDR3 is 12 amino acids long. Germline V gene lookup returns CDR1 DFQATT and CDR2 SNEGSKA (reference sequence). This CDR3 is CSASDRNYEQYF. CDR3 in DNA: TGCAGTGCTAGTGATAGAAACTACGAGCAGTACTTC.

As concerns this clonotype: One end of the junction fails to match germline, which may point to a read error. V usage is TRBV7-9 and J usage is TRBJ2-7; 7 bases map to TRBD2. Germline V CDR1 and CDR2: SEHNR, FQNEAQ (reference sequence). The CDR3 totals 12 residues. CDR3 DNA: TGTGCCAGCAGCTCGGAGACGGGGGGTGAACACTTC. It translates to CASSSETGGEHF.